These 26 T cell receptor beta chains were all obtained from the same sample, sequenced in a study of tumor-infiltrating lymphocytes in primary liver carcinoma. Unsorted whole blood served as the source of blood RNA, and germline DNA was extracted as well. A constant-region primer served to make TCR beta cDNA from approximately 490 ng total RNA. Construction of TCR beta libraries relied on three successive nested multiplex PCR rounds employing slightly modified ARM-PCR. With TRBV1-TRBV30 forward primers and a C-beta reverse primer, the first two PCR rounds were run for around 11 cycles each. TCRdb ran MiXCR on the multiplex PCR reads and lists one entry per CDR3 protein. The table includes around 330,000 distinct CDR3 sequences, 65% detected once. Sequencing was done on a sample of peripheral blood. The receptors originated from a man between 40 and 49 years old with primary liver carcinoma and hepatitis B virus infection.

This clonotype was picked up one time. One junction end does not reproduce the germline sequence, and a read error may be involved. The chain couples TRBV11-1 to TRBJ1-5; D remains unclear. In germline, CDR1 is SGHAT, CDR2 FQDESV (reference sequence). There are 13 residues in the CDR3. CDR3 in DNA: TGTGCCAGCAGCACCACTAGCAATCAGTCCCAGCATTTT. It specifies CASSTTSNQSQHF.

As for this clonotype: The conserved phenylalanine or tryptophan is not found at the CDR3 terminus, so this likely reflects a read error. This sequence joins TRBV7-9 and TRBJ2-1; 7 nucleotides line up with TRBD2. V lost 2 bases and J lost 10; bases outside the gene matches: 5. Germline loops: CDR1 SEHNR, CDR2 FQNEAQ (reference sequence). CDR3 length: 13 residues. CDR3 in amino acids: CASSLLAESEQFV. The CDR3 DNA sequence: TGTGCCAGCAGCTTACTAGCGGAGAGCGAGCAGTTCGTC.

Comments on this clonotype: Sequence at one end of the junction differs from germline and may be a read error. V usage is TRBV6-1 and J usage is TRBJ1-1, with 7 bases identical to TRBD1. The CDR3 loop spans 15 amino acids. The germline CDR1 and CDR2 sequences are MNHNS and SASEGT. The CDR3 bases are TGTGCCAGCAGTTCGAGGACAGGATCGGACACTGAAACTTTCTTT. It codes for CASSSRTGSDTETFF.

V and J are TRBV5-1 and TRBJ1-5; D gene uncertain. CDR3 length: 14 residues. V was pared by 2 bases and J by 6 bases, with 12 bases between. The germline V gene has CDR1 SGHRS and CDR2 YFSETQ. CDR3 nucleotide sequence: TGCGCCAGCAGCTTCGACGGAACCAGTCAGCCCCAGCATTTT. As protein: CASSFDGTSQPQHF.

Many counts were recorded for this clonotype. V usage is TRBV11-2 and J usage is TRBJ1-1, with 8 bases that match TRBD1. The CDR3 consists of 15 residues. The V gene end was trimmed by 3 bases and the J gene end by 3 bases; junction bases not matched to a gene: 6. Germline CDR1 is SGHAT and CDR2 is FQNNGV. CDR3 sequence: CASSFVPGGDTEAFF. The CDR3, as DNA: TGTGCCAGCAGCTTCGTTCCAGGGGGCGACACTGAAGCTTTCTTT. The entire variable domain, with the rest obtained from reference TRBV11-2 and TRBJ1-1, is as follows: EAGVAQSPRYKIIEKRQSVAFWCNPISGHATLYWYQQILGQGPKLLIQFQNNGVVDDSQLPKDRFSAERLKGVDSTLKIQPAKLEDSAVYLCASSFVPGGDTEAFFGQGTRLTVV.

This clonotype was seen once. One end of the junction varies from germline; a read error may be responsible. The chain joins TRBV6-5 to TRBJ1-4, with D tentatively TRBD1 (6 bases). This CDR3 contains 15 residues. CDR1 MNHEY and CDR2 SVGAGI come from the germline V gene. CDR3 loop: CVSSYSGQTNEKLFF. The CDR3, as DNA: TGTGTCAGCAGTTACTCGGGACAAACTAATGAAAAACTGTTTTTT.

J is TRBJ2-7 and V is TRBV11-2; D is undetermined. The germline V and J ends were trimmed by 5 bases and 4 bases, with 18 bases remaining between them. The CDR3 extends over 15 amino acids. Germline V CDR1 and CDR2: SGHAT, FQNNGV. The CDR3 nucleotides read TGTGCCAGCAGCGTAATCTTAGGATCAACATACGAGCAGTACTTC. Amino acid sequence: CASSVILGSTYEQYF.

The genes are TRBV5-1 and TRBJ2-3, with D tentatively TRBD1 (5 bases). This CDR3 comprises 15 residues. Germline V gives CDR1 SGHRS, CDR2 YFSETQ. Between the trimmed V and J ends, which lost 0 bases and 3 bases, there was a span of 11 bases. For the CDR3, the DNA is TGCGCCAGCAGCTTGGTCAGGGTTGGTACAGATACGCAGTATTTT. It yields the protein CASSLVRVGTDTQYF.

Remarks on this clonotype: The CDR3 does not close with the conserved phenylalanine or tryptophan, likely indicating a read error. The chain combines TRBV7-8 with TRBJ2-6; D is possibly TRBD1 (5 bases). The germline gives CDR1 SGHVS, CDR2 FQNEAQ. The CDR3 runs to 14 residues. The DNA of the CDR3 is TGTGCCAGCAGCTACAGGTCTGGGGCCAACTTCCTGACTCTC. It specifies CASSYRSGANFLTL.

As concerns this clonotype: This may be a read error: a much more frequent sequence differs by one nucleotide. V is TRBV28 and J is TRBJ1-1, with D maybe TRBD1 (5 bases). V shed 6 bases and J shed 1 base, with 15 bases lying between them. Looked up from germline, CDR1 is MDHEN and CDR2 is SYDVKM. The CDR3 consists of 15 residues. The CDR3 sequence is CASRVRGNGNTEAFF. For the CDR3, the DNA is TGTGCCAGCAGAGTTCGGGGCAACGGGAACACTGAAGCTTTCTTT. Using reference TRBV28 and TRBJ1-1 for the parts outside the CDR3, the full variable domain is DVKVTQSSRYLVKRTGEKVFLECVQDMDHENMFWYRQDPGLGLRLIYFSYDVKMKEKGDIPEGYSVSREKKERFSLILESASTNQTSMYLCASRVRGNGNTEAFFGQGTRLTVV.

In regard to this clonotype: Compared with germline, one end of the junction differs, possibly owing to a read error. The chain recombines TRBV11-3 with TRBJ2-2; 13 bases match TRBD2. The CDR3 runs to 17 residues. Looked up from germline, CDR1 is SGHNT and CDR2 is YENEEA. Here the CDR3 reads CASSSRGLAGVAVELSF. The DNA of the CDR3 is TGTGCCAGCAGCTCCCGCGGACTAGCGGGAGTGGCCGTGGAGCTGTCTTTT.

This clonotype was seen only a few times. The V call is TRBV6-5, the J call TRBJ2-5; 7 nucleotides align to TRBD1. This CDR3 has 16 amino acids. Germline V gene data show CDR1 as MNHEY and CDR2 as SVGAGI. Trimming cost V 0 bases and J 1 base; bases outside gene matches: 5. The DNA for the CDR3 is TGTGCCAGCAGTTACTCACCCACAGGGGCCCAAGAGACCCAGTACTTC. This gives the protein CASSYSPTGAQETQYF.

Concerning this clonotype itself: One end of the junction varies from germline; a read error may be responsible. This rearrangement joins TRBV6-2 or TRBV6-3 to TRBJ2-1, with D uncertain. CDR1 and CDR2 from the germline V gene are MNHEY and SVGEGT. This CDR3 has 11 residues. The CDR3 bases are TGTACCAGCAGTTGGAGCGATGAGCAGTTCTTC. Translated, it gives CTSSWSDEQFF.

Worth noting for this clonotype: A read error may explain this, as a much larger clone is one base away. This rearrangement joins TRBV10-3 to TRBJ2-7; no clear D. The germline V and J ends were trimmed by 5 bases and 2 bases, with 10 bases remaining between them. This CDR3 contains 13 residues. Per germline, CDR1 ENHRY and CDR2 SYGVKD. The CDR3 loop is CAISNRATYEQYF. The DNA for the CDR3 is TGTGCCATCAGTAATCGGGCAACCTACGAGCAGTACTTC.

As for this clonotype: A much larger clone differs by one base, so this may be a read error. The chain combines TRBV29-1 with TRBJ2-5; no clear D gene. Germline V gene data show CDR1 as SQVTM and CDR2 as ANQGSEA. V was cut by 4 bases and J by 1 base, with 13 bases left in between. CDR3 size: 14 residues. This CDR3 is CSVVPPESQETQYF. The CDR3 DNA sequence: TGCAGCGTTGTACCTCCAGAATCCCAAGAGACCCAGTACTTC. The entire variable domain, with the rest obtained from reference TRBV29-1 and TRBJ2-5, is as follows: SAVISQKPSRDICQRGTSLTIQCQVDSQVTMMFWYRQQPGQSLTLIATANQGSEATYESGFVIDKFPISRPNLTFSTLTVSNMSPEDSSIYLCSVVPPESQETQYFGPGTRLLVL.

A word on this clonotype: Mismatch with germline at one junction end may stem from a read error. This chain links TRBV7-8 with TRBJ1-3; no clear D gene. There are 16 residues in the CDR3. Per germline, CDR1 SGHVS and CDR2 FQNEAQ. The CDR3 DNA follows: TGCGCCAGCAGCCACCCATATCTCCAGTCTGGAAACACCATACATTTT. Protein product: CASSHPYLQSGNTIHF.

On this clonotype itself: A much larger clonotype is one base distant, so this may be a read error. The chain joins TRBV29-1 to TRBJ1-3; D is unresolved. The length of the CDR3 is 12 residues. V gave up 7 bases and J gave up 3 bases, with 10 bases separating them. Germline assignment: CDR1 SQVTM and CDR2 ANQGSEA. This CDR3 reads CSGLGCGNTIYF. The DNA of the CDR3 is TGCAGCGGTTTAGGGTGTGGAAACACCATATATTTT.

This clonotype was counted many times. The chain employs TRBV6-1 and TRBJ2-3, with TRBD2 identical over 13 bases. Looked up from germline, CDR1 is MNHNS and CDR2 is SASEGT. The CDR3 is 15 residues long. V shed 6 bases, J shed 2 bases, and the junction held 2 bases outside the gene matches. CDR3 protein: CASSGLAGDTDTQYF. The DNA for the CDR3 is TGTGCCAGCAGCGGACTAGCGGGAGACACAGATACGCAGTATTTT.

Comments on this clonotype: The CDR3 end shows no conserved phenylalanine or tryptophan, and so a read error is likely. This chain links TRBV29-1 with TRBJ1-1; 10 bases agree with TRBD1. The CDR3 spans 12 residues. Germline CDR1 is SQVTM and CDR2 is ANQGSEA. After removal of 6 bases from V and 5 bases from J, the junction contained 3 bases not matched to a gene. Written as DNA, the CDR3 is TGCAGCGTAGGGACAGGGGTGACTGAAGCTTTCGTT. This encodes CSVGTGVTEAFV.

The chain joins TRBV14 to TRBJ1-6, with 7 bases identical to TRBD1. The CDR3 totals 14 residues. Germline V lookup: CDR1 SGHDN, CDR2 FVKESK. The V segment lost 3 bases and the J segment 9 bases; nucleotides outside the gene matches: 5. The CDR3, as DNA: TGTGCCAGCAGCCAGACAGGGAGGGGTTCACCCCTCCACTTT. As protein: CASSQTGRGSPLHF.

The chain recombines TRBV7-8 with TRBJ1-6, with D possibly being TRBD1 (5 bases). Germline CDR1 SGHVS, CDR2 FQNEAQ. Between the trimmed V and J ends, which lost 1 base and 6 bases, there was a span of 7 bases. The CDR3 runs 14 residues. The CDR3 reads CASSLGQSNSPLHF. The CDR3 coding sequence is TGTGCCAGCAGCTTAGGACAGAGTAATTCACCCCTCCACTTT. The complete variable domain, with remaining parts taken from reference TRBV7-8 and TRBJ1-6, reads GAGVSQSPRYKVAKRGQDVALRCDPISGHVSLFWYQQALGQGPEFLTYFQNEAQLDKSGLPSDRFFAERPEGSVSTLKIQRTQQEDSAVYLCASSLGQSNSPLHFGNGTRLTVT.

Concerning this clonotype: This may come from a read error, since a much larger clone is one base off. The chain has TRBV6-5 and TRBJ2-1; D is perhaps TRBD2 (5 bases). This CDR3 contains 13 residues. V was clipped by 4 bases and J by 7 bases, with 11 bases between them. Germline CDR1 and CDR2: MNHEY and SVGAGI. CDR3 loop: CASSSRGQNEQFF. The CDR3 nucleotides are TGTGCCAGCAGTTCTCGAGGGCAGAATGAGCAGTTCTTC.

This clonotype was counted many times. The chain employs TRBV4-1 and TRBJ2-7; 8 positions agree with TRBD2. V dropped 2 bases and J dropped 6; count of bases not matched to a gene: 9. Germline values: CDR1 MGHRA, CDR2 YSYEKL. The CDR3 is 15 residues long. The CDR3 loop reads CASSQYSGEVAEQYF. DNA for the CDR3: TGCGCCAGCAGCCAATATAGCGGGGAAGTGGCCGAGCAGTACTTC.

This clonotype appeared a few times. The CDR3 DNA is TGCGCCAGCAGCCAAACGGGAACAGCCTTCGTCGAGCAGTACTTC. Protein sequence: CASSQTGTAFVEQYF. V gene TRBV4-3 combines with J gene TRBJ2-7; a possible D gene is TRBD2 (5 bases). The CDR3 sequence is 15 residues long. Trimming stripped 2 bases from V and 6 bases from J, with 17 bases between. Germline CDR1 is LGHNA and CDR2 is YSLEER.

This clonotype was detected once. The chain joins TRBV29-1 to TRBJ1-3, with TRBD1 as a possible D gene (5 bases). Trimming removed 4 bases at V and 0 bases at J, with 19 bases between. The CDR3 runs 17 residues. CDR1 and CDR2 from the germline V gene are SQVTM and ANQGSEA. CDR3: CSVVVGIGTFSGNTIYF. The CDR3 coding sequence is TGCAGCGTTGTAGTTGGGATAGGGACTTTCTCTGGAAACACCATATATTTT.

This clonotype was picked up many times. The V and J genes are TRBV6-1 and TRBJ1-2, with D tentatively TRBD1 (6 bases). Trimming stripped 0 bases from V and 4 bases from J, with 15 bases between. CDR1 is MNHNS and CDR2 is SASEGT in the germline V gene. The CDR3 runs to 16 residues. As DNA, the CDR3 is TGTGCCAGCAGTGAAGCGGGGGGGCCCTCCTCCTATGGCTACACCTTC. Translation gives CASSEAGGPSSYGYTF.